This paragraph covers one T cell receptor (beta chain) sequence. The Seattle patients joined while their infection was active and were tracked longitudinally afterward. As handled by the study authors: Reference gene primer amplification yielded estimated nucleated cell counts. Measured with immunoSEQ multiplex PCR; TCRdb has only the in-frame clones, and not every one. V and J calls and clone size come straight from that table; D and trimming were deduced from the DNA. The data hold about 410,000 clones, with approximately 89% observed a single time. These data are taken from a study of blood T cell repertoires in COVID-19. Turning to the study itself: T cells, B-cell-depleted T cells, or PBMCs supplied cDNA or gDNA.

The germline V gene encodes CDR1 MGHRA and CDR2 YSYEKL. This CDR3 contains 14 residues. V trimming: 6 bases; J trimming: 1 base; junction bases outside the gene matches: 5. The sequence derives from a woman aged 40 to 50 with COVID-19, enrolled during active disease. The chain uses TRBV4-1 and TRBJ2-7, with 8 bases fitting TRBD2. Source material: peripheral blood. CDR3 sequence (DNA): TGCGCCAGCAGTCCCGGGACTAGGTCCTACGAGCAGTACTTC. Protein sequence: CASSPGTRSYEQYF.